The sequence of this T cell receptor beta chain was determined in a study of HIV-infected patients and healthy controls (dated by TCRdb to between 2012 and 2015). Background on the whole study: The study tested whether deep TCR repertoire sequencing of HIV patients' small blood samples could capture immune perturbation and reconstitution.

Using SuperScript III with primers targeting the alpha and beta constant regions, 500 ng of RNA was reverse transcribed. Separate alpha and beta chain libraries were made by chain-specific third strand synthesis with multiplexing indices. To avoid primer bias, the protocol used one single primer pair to amplify every rearrangement within a chain, and the protocol also attached molecular barcodes to each cDNA molecule. T4 RNA Ligase 1 joined purified cDNA to a 5' RACE adapter that carried a random hexamer and the SP2 sequencing primer site. With slow temperature ramps used to favor optimal annealing, second strand synthesis was primed from the SP2 site with Phusion polymerase. Each molecule's 12-nucleotide barcode consisted of two random hexamer sequences, both added before amplification and joined together. P5 and P7 adapter elements plus a second index were added in a short first PCR, which was followed by a roughly 25-cycle amplification PCR with P5s and P7 primers. The libraries went through 27 PCR cycles in total, were quantified on a Qubit, were sized on a Bioanalyzer, and were diluted to 4 nM. Sequencing of the normalized libraries was performed on an Illumina MiSeq with 2 x 250 paired-end kits. Reverse transcription reactions underwent purification over MinElute columns, with elution into roughly 10 ul Tris-Cl. Adapter ligations were incubated for about 22 hours at 16 degrees C and subsequently purified with AMPure XP beads at a 1:1 ratio. The paper's data handling went like this. A modified Decombinator that output V, J, insert and barcode information was used to process the demultiplexed FASTQ files. Sequences that shared a barcode but differed from the dominant sequence were treated as errors and discarded, and barcodes were clustered at Levenshtein distance 3 and counted to estimate the original cDNA molecules. Downstream analyses used R packages ineq, vegan, igraph and RCytoscape, with IMGT nomenclature and CDR3 definitions. The authors computed V gene usage over distinct sequences and counted each TCR a single time to avoid skew from clonal expansion. Similarity networks connected unique CDR3 amino acid sequences within a donor whenever two sequences differed by a single Levenshtein edit. The authors compiled published HIV-specific CDR3s (almost 95 alpha, just over 700 beta) and CMV-specific CDR3s (approximately 13 alpha, roughly 250 beta) and searched for them in the repertoires. Random subsampling to size-matched repertoires demonstrated that the decreased diversity in patients did not result from their lower sequence numbers. TCRdb reworked the public reads: Q25 trimming with fastp, MiXCR clone assembly, productive beta chains retained. One record per CDR3 amino acid sequence lists the most common genes and DNA. The authors' filters were not applied to this entry. The sample includes 18,000 or so distinct CDR3 sequences, with 8.5% to 9.5% observed a single time. Of the sample, 5.5% to 7.5% falls within the top ten clones.

Whole blood was used without cell fractionation, so all unsorted peripheral T cells were reflected in the repertoire. Ten uninfected healthy donors were sampled as controls, and about 40% of these ten donors were sampled twice approximately three months apart. For RNA extraction, less than 3 ml of peripheral blood was drawn into Tempus tubes. Residual genomic DNA was removed with the TURBO-DNase kit and globin mRNA was depleted with GLOBINclear. On the study overall, not on this receptor specifically: Alpha-beta chain pairing was not determined in the samples. During therapy, HIV-associated CDR3s significantly decreased in frequency, while CMV-associated CDR3s did not change significantly, though most became more frequent. Compared with untreated HIV+ repertoires, healthy control repertoires had roughly threefold more distinct CDR3s and a higher Shannon diversity. Rare events from HIV-infected data received too much weight under size-matching, and comparisons were complicated by unequal numbers of distinct sequences between patients and controls. Healthy controls shared more CDR3s between individuals than HIV+ patients, by Jaccard index and by count of highly shared sequences. HIV-infected repertoires had significantly higher mean Gini indices than controls, possibly reflecting oligoclonality. In the study, no determination of donor HLA types was made. The dynamics of distinct T-cell subpopulations could not be separated, and sequencing depth was restricted, because whole blood was used. In HIV-infected patients, the apparent post-therapy recovery of the Gini index was not replicated in size-matched repertoire data. Alpha-chain CDR3s from MAIT cells appeared at high frequency in healthy controls but were severely depleted in HIV+ repertoires. Processing included only sixteen HIV-infected individuals, and this was regarded by the authors as a major limit on how widely the findings apply. The observed differences in diversity were not explained by the slight differences in age and sex profiles between the study cohorts. Significantly different mean usage between HIV-infected patients and controls was observed for eight alpha and eight beta V genes.

Clipping removes 8 bases from V and 7 bases from J, with 9 as the unmatched junction base count. Spanning cysteine to phenylalanine, the CDR3 consists of 13 amino acids. CDR3 DNA is the only sequence kept; it has 39 bases, read in frame from the first base. CDR1 MNHNS and CDR2 SASEGT were looked up in the germline V gene. Remarks on this clonotype: Its antigen is currently not known. No base-level quality is on record; no much larger clone is a single base apart.

Specimen: blood. The sequence derives from an adult in good health. Recombination connected TRBV6-1 to TRBJ2-3; 7 middle bases align to TRBD1. The sequenced DNA is TGTGCCAGCCAAGACAGGGCTGTGAATACGCAGTATTTT. It specifies CASQDRAVNTQYF.